The 7 T cell receptor beta chains below were found in one sample sequenced in a study of OX40 agonist ivuxolimab in advanced cancers. Clones were sequenced by immunoSEQ multiplex PCR, and TCRdb holds only the in-frame ones, with some missing. The table records 9,500 to 15,000 clones, about three quarters of them present only once. The source material was CD4+ or CD8+ T cells sorted from blood, sampled in a trial of the OX40 agonist ivuxolimab. These receptors were collected from an adult with an advanced solid tumor such as melanoma, head and neck, liver or kidney cancer.

This clone was seen just once. A much bigger clone sits one base away, suggesting this may be a read error. The V call is TRBV7-9, the J call TRBJ2-5; TRBD2 is a possible D gene (6 bases). Germline CDR1 reads SEHNR; CDR2 reads FQNEAQ (reference sequence). This CDR3 is 16 amino acids long. The CDR3 coding sequence is TGTGCCAGCAGCTTATTCGGTGGGACTGAACAAGGGACCCAGTACTTC. Amino acid sequence: CASSLFGGTEQGTQYF.

The chain is built from TRBV20-1 and TRBJ1-1; D uncertain. This CDR3 spans 11 amino acids. CDR1 DFQATT and CDR2 SNEGSKA come from the germline V gene (reference sequence). Trimming left V 5 bases short and J 0 bases short, with 4 bases between. CDR3 sequence (DNA): TGCAGTGCTTATATGAACACTGAAGCTTTCTTT. This gives the protein CSAYMNTEAFF.

CDR3 in amino acids: CASSKFPMNRELIYEQYV. CDR3 sequence (DNA): TGTGCCAGCAGCAAATTCCCCATGAACAGGGAGCTAATCTACGAGCAGTACGTC. J is TRBJ2-7 and V is TRBV21-1; the table assigns TRBD1, which was not confirmed against the DNA. TRBV21-1 is a pseudogene segment. The CDR3 consists of 18 residues.

The CDR3 nucleotides read TGCGCCAGCAGCCACGGGACAGGGGTCCGAAGCTCCTACGAGCAGTACTTC. Protein sequence: CASSHGTGVRSSYEQYF. The genes are TRBV5-1 and TRBJ2-7, with 10 bases lining up with TRBD1. With V trimmed by 4 bases and J by 0 bases, 10 bases remained unmatched. Germline values: CDR1 SGHRS, CDR2 YFSETQ. CDR3 length: 17 amino acids.

As for this clone: At the DNA level, this CDR3 is encoded by other sequences in the same sample as well. The chain carries TRBV6-1 and TRBJ2-7; perhaps TRBD1 as D (6 bases). The germline CDR1 and CDR2 sequences are MNHNS and SASEGT. Trimming stripped 5 bases from V and 4 bases from J, with 15 bases between. The CDR3 has 14 amino acids. The CDR3 spells CASSHRVTTYEQYF. The CDR3 DNA is TGTGCCAGCAGTCACAGGGTAACGACTTACGAGCAGTACTTC.

The chain combines TRBV19 with TRBJ1-5, with D maybe TRBD1 (5 bases). The CDR3 is 14 residues long. CDR1 is LNHDA and CDR2 is SQIVND in the germline V gene (reference sequence). V lost 7 bases and J 4 bases, leaving 14 bases between the germline ends. CDR3 coding DNA: TGTGCCAGTACTGCATTAGGGACGAATCAGCCCCAGCATTTT. This translates into CASTALGTNQPQHF.

This chain links TRBV2 with TRBJ2-7, with 8 bases that match TRBD1. V lost 2 bases and J lost 2; bases outside the gene matches: 8. Germline V lookup: CDR1 SNHLY, CDR2 FYNNEI. The length of the CDR3 is 16 residues. CDR3 loop: CASSEQDRELTYEQYF. CDR3 DNA sequence: TGTGCCAGCAGTGAACAGGACAGGGAGTTAACCTACGAGCAGTACTTC. Full variable domain (missing parts from reference TRBV2 and TRBJ2-7): EPEVTQTPSHQVTQMGQEVILRCVPISNHLYFYWYRQILGQKVEFLVSFYNNEISEKSEIFDDQFSVERPDGSNFTLKIRSTKLEDSAMYFCASSEQDRELTYEQYFGPGTRLTVT.